The source of this T cell receptor beta chain is a study of blood T cell repertoires in COVID-19. On the study more broadly: Specimens from acute and convalescent COVID-19 originated in the United States, Italy and Spain. From T cells, B-cell-depleted T cells, or PBMCs came the material, which was cDNA or gDNA.

The V and J ends lost 4 bases and 2 bases, in that order; junction bases with no gene match: 13. The CDR3 runs to 18 residues. Germline CDR1 LGHNA, CDR2 YNFKEQ. TCRdb keeps only in-frame clones here, not all; method: immunoSEQ multiplex PCR. The sample has 300,000 or so clones, about 87% seen once; the top ten hold approximately 6.6%. The V gene is TRBV4-2, the J gene TRBJ2-3, with 9 bases lining up with TRBD2. The sequencing input was peripheral blood. The TCR originated in a woman younger than 45 who had recovered from COVID-19. CDR3 residues: CASSPYVAGGFYTDTQYF. DNA for the CDR3: TGTGCCAGCAGCCCCTACGTGGCGGGGGGGTTCTACACAGATACGCAGTATTTT.